The 25 T cell receptor beta chains presented below share a single source sample, sequenced in a study of T cells in Graves' hyperthyroidism and ophthalmopathy. RNA transcripts provided the source from which TCR beta CDR3 regions were amplified. When the TCR CDR3 underwent first-round RT-PCR, the HTBI primer set was used. TCRdb processed the multiplex PCR reads anew with MiXCR; each CDR3 protein has one entry. Here the sample spans a few hundred thousand distinct CDR3 sequences, 14% being singletons. The sequencing input was blood. All receptors come from a woman aged 18-35 years with Graves' hyperthyroidism.

In this sample, this clonotype turned up a few times. The V and J genes are TRBV7-2 and TRBJ2-2; D gene uncertain. V dropped 1 base and J dropped 4 bases, with 4 bases sitting between them. The CDR3 runs to 13 residues. The V gene's germline CDR1 is SGHTA and CDR2 FQGNSA. CDR3 sequence reads: CASSLDPTGELFF. The CDR3, as DNA: TGTGCCAGCAGCTTAGACCCCACCGGGGAGCTGTTTTTT.

This clonotype was picked up many times. V usage is TRBV12-5 and J usage is TRBJ1-1, with 8 nucleotides matching TRBD1. Unmatched junction bases numbered 4, after V lost 5 bases and J lost 2 bases. Germline V lookup: CDR1 LGHNT, CDR2 FRNRAP. The CDR3 runs 14 residues. CDR3 loop: CASGLGQGNTEAFF. The CDR3 region has the DNA TGTGCTAGTGGTCTCGGACAGGGAAACACTGAAGCTTTCTTT. The full variable domain, rest sourced from reference TRBV12-5 and TRBJ1-1, is DARVTQTPRHKVTEMGQEVTMRCQPILGHNTVFWYRQTMMQGLELLAYFRNRAPLDDSGMPKDRFSAEMPDATLATLKIQPSEPRDSAVYFCASGLGQGNTEAFFGQGTRLTVV.

Regarding this clonotype: No conserved phenylalanine or tryptophan is present at the end of the CDR3, so a read error is the likely explanation. V is TRBV3-1 and J is TRBJ1-6; D is possibly TRBD1 (5 bases). CDR3 length: 15 amino acids. CDR1 and CDR2 from the germline V gene are LGHDT and YNNKEL (reference sequence). The CDR3 sequence: CAGSQGKGRNSPLHL. The CDR3, as DNA: TGTGCCGGCAGCCAAGGGAAGGGGAGGAATTCACCCCTCCACCTT.

This clonotype was found many times. The V call is TRBV2, the J call TRBJ2-7; 9 bases are a match to TRBD2. V trimming: 5 bases; J trimming: 6 bases; junction bases outside the gene matches: 17. CDR3 size: 17 residues. Germline-derived CDR1 and CDR2 are SNHLY and FYNNEI. Written as DNA, the CDR3 is TGTGCCAGCAGTCGACCGGCGACTAGCGGACAGATCGGCGAGCAGTACGTC. It yields the protein CASSRPATSGQIGEQYV.

The chain is built from TRBV24-1 and TRBJ2-3, with unresolved D. With 7 bases removed from V and 1 base from J, the gap between germline ends came to 11 bases. CDR3 length: 14 residues. Germline loops: CDR1 KGHDR, CDR2 SFDVKD. DNA for the CDR3: TGTGCCACCAGCCCCCCCGGAGGCACAGATACGCAGTATTTT. It codes for CATSPPGGTDTQYF.

This clonotype has ten or more counts. This chain connects TRBV27 to TRBJ2-1; D is possibly TRBD2 (5 bases). Germline assignment: CDR1 MNHEY and CDR2 SMNVEV (reference sequence). This CDR3 is built from 15 residues. V was clipped by 3 bases and J by 0 bases, with 9 bases between them. CDR3 region: CASSLGAPSYNEQFF. CDR3 bases: TGTGCCAGCAGTTTGGGAGCCCCCTCCTACAATGAGCAGTTCTTC.

This clonotype was seen at least ten times. This chain uses TRBV3-1 with TRBJ1-1; 8 bases agree with TRBD1. After removal of 1 base from V and 10 bases from J, the junction contained 2 bases not matched to a gene. Germline values: CDR1 LGHDT, CDR2 YNNKEL (reference sequence). The CDR3 spans 12 residues. DNA of the CDR3: TGTGCCAGCAGCCAAGGAACAGGGGGAGCTTTCTTT. This translates into CASSQGTGGAFF. The full variable domain, its missing parts supplied by reference TRBV3-1 and TRBJ1-1, is DTAVSQTPKYLVTQMGNDKSIKCEQNLGHDTMYWYKQDSKKFLKIMFSYNNKELIINETVPNRFSPKSPDKAHLNLHINSLELGDSAVYFCASSQGTGGAFFGQGTRLTVV.

This clonotype was detected many times. V usage is TRBV5-1 and J usage is TRBJ2-3; D is unresolved. There are 14 residues in the CDR3. The V gene lost 3 bases and the J gene lost 2 bases, with 10 bases spanning the gap. Germline CDR1 reads SGHRS; CDR2 reads YFSETQ. CDR3 DNA: TGCGCCAGCAGCTCCGGAGAGTCCACAGATACGCAGTATTTT. Protein: CASSSGESTDTQYF.

The sample holds many counts of this clonotype. The V and J genes are TRBV20-1 and TRBJ2-3; no reliable D call. Germline CDR1 DFQATT, CDR2 SNEGSKA (reference sequence). The CDR3 has 13 amino acids. V shed 1 base and J shed 3 bases, with 8 bases lying between them. The DNA for the CDR3 is TGCAGTGCTAGAGGTCATCAGACAGATACGCAGTATTTT. Protein product: CSARGHQTDTQYF.

The chain couples TRBV7-6 to TRBJ1-1; 10 bases are shared with TRBD1. The germline V gene has CDR1 SGHVS and CDR2 FNYEAQ. V dropped 0 bases and J dropped 10; count of bases not matched to a gene: 5. This CDR3 has 14 amino acids. The DNA for the CDR3 is TGTGCCAGCAGCTTAGCGGGACAGGGGTCTCGAGCTTTCTTT. It codes for CASSLAGQGSRAFF.

The chain recombines TRBV15 with TRBJ1-2, with D tentatively TRBD1 (5 bases). The V end lost 1 base, the J end lost 7 bases, and 7 bases lay between the germline ends. CDR1 is LNHNV and CDR2 is YYDKDF in the germline V gene (reference sequence). CDR3 length: 12 amino acids. In nucleotides, the CDR3 is TGTGCCACCAGCAGAGGGGGGGGTGGCTACACCTTC. Translation: CATSRGGGGYTF.

The chain is built from TRBV11-2 and TRBJ2-5; no definite D call. CDR1 SGHAT and CDR2 FQNNGV come from the germline V gene. Trimming cost V 2 bases and J 5 bases, with 9 bases left between them. The CDR3 sequence is 13 residues long. The CDR3 DNA follows: TGTGCCAGCAGCTTACGAGTTGGGGAGACCCAGTACTTC. As protein: CASSLRVGETQYF.

The V call is TRBV12-3 or TRBV12-4, the J call TRBJ2-5; D possibly corresponds to TRBD2 (7 bases). CDR3 length: 15 amino acids. V gave up 6 bases and J gave up 5 bases, with 19 bases separating them. The CDR3 DNA reads as TGTGCCAGCAGCTACGGGGGGAACAGGGACGAGACCCAGTACTTC. Its protein product is CASSYGGNRDETQYF.

The rearrangement links TRBV20-1 to TRBJ1-6; D ambiguous. Trimming cost V 4 bases and J 0 bases, with 7 bases left between them. The CDR3 length is 14 residues. Germline V gene lookup returns CDR1 DFQATT and CDR2 SNEGSKA (reference sequence). In DNA, the CDR3 is TGCAGTGCTACCCAGAGCTCCTATAATTCACCCCTCCACTTT. Translated: CSATQSSYNSPLHF.

This rearrangement joins TRBV10-2 to TRBJ1-5; D is unresolved. Between the trimmed V and J ends, which lost 3 bases and 0 bases, there was a span of 6 bases. Germline V gives CDR1 WSHSY, CDR2 SAAADI. The length of the CDR3 is 14 residues. The CDR3 sequence: CASSDQFSNQPQHF. CDR3 bases: TGCGCCAGCAGTGATCAGTTTAGCAATCAGCCCCAGCATTTT.

This clonotype has only a few counts. The rearrangement joins TRBV7-2 to TRBJ2-1; D might be TRBD2 (6 bases). The CDR3 is made up of 14 amino acids. Germline CDR1 and CDR2: SGHTA and FQGNSA. Between the trimmed V and J ends, which lost 7 bases and 7 bases, there was a span of 17 bases. CDR3 DNA: TGTGCCAGCAAACTAGGGACTCTTAATAATGAGCAGTTCTTC. It yields the protein CASKLGTLNNEQFF.

At least ten counts were recorded for this clonotype. The chain uses TRBV28 and TRBJ1-2; the D gene is possibly TRBD1 (5 bases). The CDR3 has 16 residues. V lost 3 bases to trimming and J lost 5 bases, with 19 bases between them. The germline V gene has CDR1 MDHEN and CDR2 SYDVKM. This chain's CDR3 is CASSLTSGLRLYGYTF. Written as DNA, the CDR3 is TGTGCCAGCAGTTTGACTTCAGGGTTAAGGCTTTATGGCTACACCTTC.

This clonotype was detected ten times or more. The gene calls are TRBV18 and TRBJ1-2; D is possibly TRBD1 (6 bases). This CDR3 contains 14 residues. Per germline, CDR1 KGHSH and CDR2 LQKENI. V lost 3 bases to trimming and J lost 8 bases, with 16 bases between them. In nucleotides, the CDR3 is TGTGCCAGCTCACCGGTCGGACAGAACGACGGCTACACCTTC. It encodes CASSPVGQNDGYTF.

The chain employs TRBV7-2 and TRBJ1-5; D remains unclear. The CDR3 extends over 17 amino acids. CDR1 and CDR2 from the germline V gene are SGHTA and FQGNSA. V shed 1 base and J shed 0 bases, with 13 bases lying between them. CDR3 protein: CASSLGTELVSNQPQHF. CDR3 coding DNA: TGTGCCAGCAGCTTAGGAACGGAGCTAGTTAGCAATCAGCCCCAGCATTTT.

This clonotype was counted at least ten times. The V gene is TRBV5-5, the J gene TRBJ2-7; 9 bases match TRBD1. Germline CDR1 is SGHKS and CDR2 is YYEKEE (reference sequence). The junction had 7 bases not matched to a gene; V was cut back by 4 bases and J by 2 bases. There are 15 residues in the CDR3. CDR3 amino acids: CASSRRTGVTYEQYF. The CDR3 DNA follows: TGTGCCAGCAGCCGTAGGACAGGGGTAACCTACGAGCAGTACTTC. The full variable domain, rest sourced from reference TRBV5-5 and TRBJ2-7, is DAGVTQSPTHLIKTRGQQVTLRCSPISGHKSVSWYQQVLGQGPQFIFQYYEKEERGRGNFPDRFSARQFPNYSSELNVNALLLGDSALYLCASSRRTGVTYEQYFGPGTRLTVT.

This clonotype was counted many times. This chain connects TRBV18 to TRBJ2-7; a possible D gene is TRBD1 (6 bases). The length of the CDR3 is 14 residues. CDR1 and CDR2 from the germline V gene are KGHSH and LQKENI. V lost 0 bases, J lost 2 bases, and 8 bases lay in between. The CDR3 DNA reads as TGTGCCAGCTCACCACCGACAGGCCCCTACGAGCAGTACTTC. Translation: CASSPPTGPYEQYF.

This clonotype was counted a few times. V is TRBV5-1 and J is TRBJ1-2, with 7 positions matching TRBD1. The junction had 8 bases not matched to a gene; V was cut back by 4 bases and J by 5 bases. The CDR3 extends over 14 amino acids. Germline loops: CDR1 SGHRS, CDR2 YFSETQ. Here the CDR3 reads CASSRTGQWYGYTF. CDR3 nucleotide sequence: TGCGCCAGCAGCAGGACAGGACAATGGTATGGCTACACCTTC. Full variable domain (missing parts from reference TRBV5-1 and TRBJ1-2): KAGVTQTPRYLIKTRGQQVTLSCSPISGHRSVSWYQQTPGQGLQFLFEYFSETQRNKGNFPGRFSGRQFSNSRSEMNVSTLELGDSALYLCASSRTGQWYGYTFGSGTRLTVV.

This clonotype was observed many times. DNA for the CDR3: TGTGCCAGCAGCCTGACAGGGAGCTCCTCTGGGGCCAACGTCCTGACTTTC. It specifies CASSLTGSSSGANVLTF. The V and J genes are TRBV11-2 and TRBJ2-6, with 7 positions matching TRBD1. The CDR3 loop spans 17 amino acids. Trimming at V came to 5 bases and at J to 0 bases, leaving 7 bases not matched to a gene. Germline lookup yields CDR1 SGHAT and CDR2 FQNNGV.

This clonotype has just a few counts. V usage is TRBV29-1 and J usage is TRBJ2-1; 12 nucleotides match TRBD2. CDR3 length: 13 residues. The V gene end was trimmed by 4 bases and the J gene end by 7 bases; junction bases not matched to a gene: 2. Germline CDR1 reads SQVTM; CDR2 reads ANQGSEA. CDR3 loop: CSVATSGRNEQFF. CDR3 nucleotides: TGCAGCGTTGCCACTAGCGGGAGGAATGAGCAGTTCTTC.

This clonotype was counted at least ten times. The rearrangement joins TRBV12-3 or TRBV12-4 to TRBJ1-4; D is unresolved. With 6 bases removed from V and 8 bases from J, the gap between germline ends came to 22 bases. The CDR3 is 16 residues long. CDR3 loop: CASSDPFGVVREKLFF. The CDR3 DNA sequence: TGTGCCAGCAGCGACCCCTTCGGAGTGGTTCGGGAAAAACTGTTTTTT.